This T cell receptor beta chain was identified in a study of shared clonotypes between healthy human individuals. General observations from the study: It was only blood that was sampled, and tissue repertoires likely differ.

Sequencing used immunoSEQ multiplex PCR; TCRdb keeps in-frame clones, though not all of them. The repertoire holds around 440,000 clones, roughly four fifths seen once, with more than 10% in the top ten. This clone was seen repeatedly, ten times or more. Its antigen is as yet unknown. Some 100 million PBMCs went into genomic DNA for unsorted samples. The V and J ends lost 4 bases and 0 bases, in that order; junction bases with no gene match: 5. The CDR3 is made up of 15 amino acids. The germline CDR1 and CDR2 sequences are SGDLS and YYNGEE. Sequenced input: PBMCs. The receptor was isolated from a woman in her 40s in good health. Some clones in this sample may be carry-over from other donors' samples. The rearrangement links TRBV9 to TRBJ2-7; 9 bases match TRBD1. The CDR3 loop reads CASSTRDRVSYEQYF. CDR3 nucleotides: TGTGCCAGCAGCACCCGGGACAGGGTCTCCTACGAGCAGTACTTC.